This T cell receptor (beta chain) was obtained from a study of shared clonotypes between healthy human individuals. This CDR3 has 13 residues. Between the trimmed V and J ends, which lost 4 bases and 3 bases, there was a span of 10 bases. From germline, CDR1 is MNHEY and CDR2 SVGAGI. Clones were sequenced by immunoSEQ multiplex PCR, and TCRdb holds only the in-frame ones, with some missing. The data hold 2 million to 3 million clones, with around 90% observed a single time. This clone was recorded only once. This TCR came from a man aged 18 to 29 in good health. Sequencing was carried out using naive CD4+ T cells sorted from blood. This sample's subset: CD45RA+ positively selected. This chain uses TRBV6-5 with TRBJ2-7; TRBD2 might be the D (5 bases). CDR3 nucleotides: TGTGCCAGCAGTTCCAAAGCGGACTACGAGCAGTACTTC. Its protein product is CASSSKADYEQYF.